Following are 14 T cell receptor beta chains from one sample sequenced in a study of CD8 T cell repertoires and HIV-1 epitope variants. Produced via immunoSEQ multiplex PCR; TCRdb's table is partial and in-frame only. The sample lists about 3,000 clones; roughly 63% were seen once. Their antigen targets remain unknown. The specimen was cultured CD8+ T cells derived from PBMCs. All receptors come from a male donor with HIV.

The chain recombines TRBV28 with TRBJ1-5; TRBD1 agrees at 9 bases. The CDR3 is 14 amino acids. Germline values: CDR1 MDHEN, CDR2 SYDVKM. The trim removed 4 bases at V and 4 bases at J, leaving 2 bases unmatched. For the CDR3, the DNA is TGTGCCAGCAGTTCCGGGACAGGGAATCAGCCCCAGCATTTT. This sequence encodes CASSSGTGNQPQHF.

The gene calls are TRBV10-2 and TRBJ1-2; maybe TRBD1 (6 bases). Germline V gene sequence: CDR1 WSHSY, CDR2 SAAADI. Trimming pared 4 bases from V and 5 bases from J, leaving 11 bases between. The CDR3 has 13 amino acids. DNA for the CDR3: TGCGCCAGCAGTGGACAGGCTCTTTATGGCTACACCTTC. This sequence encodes CASSGQALYGYTF.

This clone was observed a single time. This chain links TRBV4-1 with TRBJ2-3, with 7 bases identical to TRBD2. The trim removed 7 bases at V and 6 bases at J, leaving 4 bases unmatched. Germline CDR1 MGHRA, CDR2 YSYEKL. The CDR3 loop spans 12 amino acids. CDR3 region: CASTSGGDTQYF. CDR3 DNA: TGCGCCAGCACTAGCGGAGGGGATACGCAGTATTTT.

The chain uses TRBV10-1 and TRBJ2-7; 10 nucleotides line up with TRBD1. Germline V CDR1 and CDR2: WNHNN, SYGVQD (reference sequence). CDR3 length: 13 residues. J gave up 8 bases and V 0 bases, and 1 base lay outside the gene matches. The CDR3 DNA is TGCGCCAGCAGTGAGTCGACAGGGGGCCAGCAGTACTTC. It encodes CASSESTGGQQYF.

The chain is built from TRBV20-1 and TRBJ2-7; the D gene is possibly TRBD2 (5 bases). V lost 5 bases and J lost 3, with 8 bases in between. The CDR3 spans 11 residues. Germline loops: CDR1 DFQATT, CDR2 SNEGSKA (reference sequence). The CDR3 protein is CSAPRDYEQYF. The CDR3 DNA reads TGCAGTGCTCCTCGGGACTACGAGCAGTACTTC.

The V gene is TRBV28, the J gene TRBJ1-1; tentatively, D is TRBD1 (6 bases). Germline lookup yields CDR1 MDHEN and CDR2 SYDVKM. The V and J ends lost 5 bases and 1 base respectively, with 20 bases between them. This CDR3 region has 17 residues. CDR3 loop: CASSPLNTGTPNTEAFF. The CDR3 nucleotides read TGTGCCAGCAGTCCCCTGAACACCGGGACACCGAACACTGAAGCTTTCTTT.

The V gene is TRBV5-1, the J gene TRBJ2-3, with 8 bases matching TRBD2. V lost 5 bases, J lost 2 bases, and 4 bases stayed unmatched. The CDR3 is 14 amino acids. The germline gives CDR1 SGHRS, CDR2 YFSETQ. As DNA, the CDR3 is TGCGCCAGCAGGTGGCGGGAGGACACAGATACGCAGTATTTT. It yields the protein CASRWREDTDTQYF. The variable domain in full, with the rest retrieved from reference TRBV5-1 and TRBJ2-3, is KAGVTQTPRYLIKTRGQQVTLSCSPISGHRSVSWYQQTPGQGLQFLFEYFSETQRNKGNFPGRFSGRQFSNSRSEMNVSTLELGDSALYLCASRWREDTDTQYFGPGTRLTVL.

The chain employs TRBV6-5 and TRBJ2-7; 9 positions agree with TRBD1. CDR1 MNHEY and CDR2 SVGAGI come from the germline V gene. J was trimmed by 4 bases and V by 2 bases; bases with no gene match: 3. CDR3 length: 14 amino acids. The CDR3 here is CASSYGTGPYEQYF. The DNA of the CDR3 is TGTGCCAGCAGTTACGGGACAGGGCCATACGAGCAGTACTTC.

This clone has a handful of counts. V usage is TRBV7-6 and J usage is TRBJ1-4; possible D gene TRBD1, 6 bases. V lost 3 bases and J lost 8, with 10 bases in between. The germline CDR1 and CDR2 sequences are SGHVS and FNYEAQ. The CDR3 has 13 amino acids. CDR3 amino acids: CASSFIGGEKLFF. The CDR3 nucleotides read TGTGCCAGCAGCTTTATAGGGGGAGAAAAACTGTTTTTT. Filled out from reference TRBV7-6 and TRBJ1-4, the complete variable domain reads GAGVSQSPRYKVTKRGQDVALRCDPISGHVSLYWYRQALGQGPEFLTYFNYEAQQDKSGLPNDRFSAERPEGSISTLTIQRTEQRDSAMYRCASSFIGGEKLFFGSGTQLSVL.

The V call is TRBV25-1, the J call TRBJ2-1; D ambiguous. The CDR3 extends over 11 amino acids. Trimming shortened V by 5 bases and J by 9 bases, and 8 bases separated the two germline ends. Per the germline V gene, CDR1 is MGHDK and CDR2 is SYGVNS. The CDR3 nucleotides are TGTGCCAGCAGTCGGCTCGGTGAGCAGTTCTTC. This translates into CASSRLGEQFF. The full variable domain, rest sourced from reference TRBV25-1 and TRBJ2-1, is EADIYQTPRYLVIGTGKKITLECSQTMGHDKMYWYQQDPGMELHLIHYSYGVNSTEKGDLSSESTVSRIRTEHFPLTLESARPSHTSQYLCASSRLGEQFFGPGTRLTVL.

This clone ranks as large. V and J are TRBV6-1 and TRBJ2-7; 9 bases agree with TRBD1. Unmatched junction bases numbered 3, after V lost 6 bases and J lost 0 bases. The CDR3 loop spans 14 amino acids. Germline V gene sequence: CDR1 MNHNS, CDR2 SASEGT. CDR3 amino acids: CASRQGASSYEQYF. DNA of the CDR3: TGTGCCAGCAGACAGGGGGCTTCCTCCTACGAGCAGTACTTC.

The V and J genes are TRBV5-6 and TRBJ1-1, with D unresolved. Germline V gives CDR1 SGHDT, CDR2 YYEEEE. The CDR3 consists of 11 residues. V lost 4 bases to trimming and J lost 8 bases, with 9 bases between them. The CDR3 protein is CASSDSEEAFF. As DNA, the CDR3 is TGTGCCAGCAGCGACTCAGAAGAAGCTTTCTTT.

CDR3 nucleotides: TGTGCCAGCAGTTACTCGCCTAGCGGGGGACACAATGAGCAGTTCTTC. Residues: CASSYSPSGGHNEQFF. The chain recombines TRBV6-5 with TRBJ2-1, with 10 bases lining up with TRBD2. V lost 0 bases to trimming and J lost 5 bases; unmatched junction nucleotides: 4. The germline V gene encodes CDR1 MNHEY and CDR2 SVGAGI. The CDR3 is 16 amino acids.

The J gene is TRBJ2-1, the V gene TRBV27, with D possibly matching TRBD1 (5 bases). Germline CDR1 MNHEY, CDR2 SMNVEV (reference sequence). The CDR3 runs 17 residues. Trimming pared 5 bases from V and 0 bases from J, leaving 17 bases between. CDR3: CASSLDTLASSYNEQFF. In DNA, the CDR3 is TGTGCCAGCAGTCTGGACACGCTGGCGAGCTCCTACAATGAGCAGTTCTTC.